The text below deals with one T cell receptor beta chain. The antigen remains undetermined. In the library, individual cDNA molecules carried attached unique molecular identifiers. TCRdb re-analysed the 5' RACE reads in MiXCR, keeping a single row per CDR3 protein. There are about 60,000 distinct CDR3 sequences in the sample; around 18% occur only once, and 8% to 10% lies in the top ten. Germline assignment: CDR1 MNHEY and CDR2 SVGEGT. CDR3 length: 17 amino acids. V lost 4 bases, J lost 7 bases, and 10 bases stayed unmatched. These data originate in a study of early T cells in non-severe SARS-CoV-2 infection. As for the study in general: The study sequenced bulk RNA from unsorted whole blood, with chains unpaired.

Whole-study findings and limits: Private and CD4 specificities were missed by VDJdb matching, which favored anti-spike CD8 responses.

The specimen comprised whole blood, sampled at baseline. J is TRBJ2-1 and V is TRBV6-2 or TRBV6-3, with TRBD2 identical over 13 bases. This receptor was identified in an adult who was a healthcare worker with PCR-confirmed SARS-CoV-2 infection or an uninfected control (not recorded which). The CDR3, as DNA: TGTGCCAGCAGTTTGCTTATAGTACTAGCGGGAGGGAATGAGCAGTTCTTC. Its protein is CASSLLIVLAGGNEQFF.